The 10 T cell receptor beta chains below were found in one sample sequenced in a study of T cells in localized non-small cell lung cancer. Here immunoSEQ multiplex PCR was the method, and the copy in TCRdb shows in-frame clones only, minus some. The data hold around 21,000 clones, with about 87% observed a single time. The sample here was peripheral blood, taken before any cancer treatment. Receptors originate from a male donor older than 55 with stage I squamous cell lung carcinoma.

This clone was picked up one time. The chain joins TRBV19 to TRBJ2-7; the match to TRBD1 covers 12 bases. The CDR3 runs 14 residues. J was trimmed by 4 bases and V by 7 bases; bases with no gene match: 5. Germline assignment: CDR1 LNHDA and CDR2 SQIVND (reference sequence). The CDR3 is CASTPGQGAYEQYF. The CDR3 region has the DNA TGTGCCAGTACTCCGGGACAGGGGGCTTACGAGCAGTACTTC.

This chain connects TRBV19 to TRBJ2-7, with D possibly called TRBD1 or TRBD2 (6 bases each). This CDR3 is built from 15 residues. V was shortened by 2 bases and J by 0 bases, with 11 bases between the two germline ends. Germline CDR1 is LNHDA and CDR2 is SQIVND (reference sequence). The CDR3 DNA follows: TGTGCCAGTAGTATAAAACAGGGAGGCTCCTACGAGCAGTACTTC. Translated, it gives CASSIKQGGSYEQYF.

This chain links TRBV9 with TRBJ2-1, with 7 bases matching TRBD1. CDR3 length: 14 residues. Germline V CDR1 and CDR2: SGDLS, YYNGEE. With 0 bases clipped from V and 4 bases from J, the junction kept 1 base outside the gene matches. As DNA, the CDR3 is TGTGCCAGCAGCGTAGCGGGACAGTACAATGAGCAGTTCTTC. Translation gives CASSVAGQYNEQFF.

The CDR3 region is CASSYPGLRNIQYF. The CDR3 DNA follows: TGTGCCAGTTCTTACCCGGGACTCCGAAACATTCAGTACTTC. The V and J genes are TRBV11-2 and TRBJ2-4, with D perhaps TRBD2 (6 bases). V was cut by 9 bases and J by 6 bases, with 18 bases left in between. The CDR3 is made up of 14 amino acids. Germline assignment: CDR1 SGHAT and CDR2 FQNNGV.

This clone was recorded a few times. This sequence joins TRBV7-2 and TRBJ1-4; the D gene is possibly TRBD1 (5 bases). The CDR3 is 12 residues long. The V gene lost 2 bases and the J gene lost 7 bases, with 5 bases spanning the gap. Germline loops: CDR1 SGHTA, CDR2 FQGNSA. The CDR3 loop reads CASSLQGEKLFF. As DNA, the CDR3 is TGTGCCAGCAGCTTACAGGGTGAAAAACTGTTTTTT.

The CDR3 is CASSVGGPKETQYF. CDR3 nucleotide sequence: TGTGCCAGCAGCGTGGGGGGCCCCAAAGAGACCCAGTACTTC. The chain employs TRBV9 and TRBJ2-5; D possibly uses TRBD1 or TRBD2 (6 bases each). V gave up 2 bases and J gave up 3 bases, with 11 bases separating them. This CDR3 spans 14 amino acids. CDR1 and CDR2 from the germline V gene are SGDLS and YYNGEE.

J is TRBJ1-3 and V is TRBV6-5; unclear D gene. Per the germline V gene, CDR1 is MNHEY and CDR2 is SVGAGI. The CDR3 contains 14 residues. V was trimmed by 5 bases and J by 4 bases, leaving 12 bases between them. In DNA, the CDR3 is TGTGCCAGCAGTCGACCTAGCAAGGGAAACACCATATATTTT. Residues: CASSRPSKGNTIYF.

The chain carries TRBV23-1 and TRBJ2-7, with TRBD1 matching over 7 bases. TRBV23-1 is known as an ORF, though its function is uncertain. The CDR3 runs to 15 residues. V was clipped by 0 bases and J by 3 bases; unmatched bases: 5. In DNA form, the CDR3 reads TGCGCCAGCAGTCAATCTAGGGACAGCATCTACGAGCAGTACTTC. It encodes CASSQSRDSIYEQYF.

This sequence joins TRBV19 and TRBJ2-7; 7 bases map to TRBD1. Germline assignment: CDR1 LNHDA and CDR2 SQIVND (reference sequence). V lost 5 bases to trimming and J lost 2 bases; unmatched junction nucleotides: 6. This CDR3 region has 14 residues. The CDR3 is CASSFRQGPYEQYF. The DNA of the CDR3 is TGTGCCAGTAGTTTCAGACAGGGTCCCTACGAGCAGTACTTC.

This clone is labeled large (0.1 to 1%). This chain joins TRBV7-6 and TRBJ1-5; 9 bases fit TRBD1. With V trimmed by 5 bases and J by 5 bases, 4 bases remained unmatched. The CDR3 is made up of 14 amino acids. Germline V CDR1 and CDR2: SGHVS, FNYEAQ. DNA of the CDR3: TGTGCCAGCAGCCGGGACAGGGATCATCAGCCCCAGCATTTT. It yields the protein CASSRDRDHQPQHF.